This entry features one T cell receptor (beta chain) sequence. The data derive from a study of control samples from healthy donors and cancer patients. Repertoires were generated with immunoSEQ multiplex PCR, while TCRdb's copy carries only in-frame clones and drops some. The sample includes about 130,000 clones, less than 90% of them seen just once. V was shortened by 4 bases and J by 7 bases, with 16 bases between the two germline ends. Germline V lookup: CDR1 MGHDK, CDR2 SYGVNS. The CDR3 loop spans 15 amino acids. The sample taken for sequencing was blood. The V call is TRBV25-1, the J call TRBJ2-2; D may be TRBD2 (5 bases). This clonotype originated in a man younger than 30 in good health. CDR3 sequence (DNA): TGTGCCAGCAGTGCACTCCTCTTGGGAGACGGGGAGCTGTTTTTT. Its translation is CASSALLLGDGELFF.